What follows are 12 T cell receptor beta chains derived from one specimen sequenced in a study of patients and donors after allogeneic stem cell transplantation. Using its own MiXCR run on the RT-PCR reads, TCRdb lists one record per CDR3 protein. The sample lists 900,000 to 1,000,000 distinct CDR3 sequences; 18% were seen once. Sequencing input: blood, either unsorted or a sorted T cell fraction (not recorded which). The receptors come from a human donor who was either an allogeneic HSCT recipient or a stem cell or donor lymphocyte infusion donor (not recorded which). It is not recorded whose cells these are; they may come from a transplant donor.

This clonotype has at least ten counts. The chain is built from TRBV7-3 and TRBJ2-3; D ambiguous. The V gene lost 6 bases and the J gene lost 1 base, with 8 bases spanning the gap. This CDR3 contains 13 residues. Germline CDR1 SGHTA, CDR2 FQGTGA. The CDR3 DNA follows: TGTGCCAGCAGTTCGGATGGCACAGATACGCAGTATTTT. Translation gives CASSSDGTDTQYF.

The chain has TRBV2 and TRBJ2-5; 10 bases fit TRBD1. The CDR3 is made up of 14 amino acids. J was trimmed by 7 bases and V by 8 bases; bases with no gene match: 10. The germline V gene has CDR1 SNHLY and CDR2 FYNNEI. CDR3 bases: TGTGCCAGCCGGGACAGGGGCGAACTGGGGACCCAGTACTTC. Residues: CASRDRGELGTQYF.

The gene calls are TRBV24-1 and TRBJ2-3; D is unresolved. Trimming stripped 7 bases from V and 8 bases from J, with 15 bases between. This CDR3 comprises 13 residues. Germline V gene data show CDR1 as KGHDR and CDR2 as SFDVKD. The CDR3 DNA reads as TGTGCCACCAGACCGCCAGGAGAGGCTACGCAGTATTTT. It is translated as CATRPPGEATQYF.

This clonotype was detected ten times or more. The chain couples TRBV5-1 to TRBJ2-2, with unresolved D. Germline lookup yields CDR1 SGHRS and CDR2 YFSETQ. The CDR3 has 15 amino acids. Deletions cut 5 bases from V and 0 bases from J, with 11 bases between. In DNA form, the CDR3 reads TGCGCCAGCAGAATGGTTACAGCGAACACCGGGGAGCTGTTTTTT. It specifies CASRMVTANTGELFF. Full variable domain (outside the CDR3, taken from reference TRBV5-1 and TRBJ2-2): KAGVTQTPRYLIKTRGQQVTLSCSPISGHRSVSWYQQTPGQGLQFLFEYFSETQRNKGNFPGRFSGRQFSNSRSEMNVSTLELGDSALYLCASRMVTANTGELFFGEGSRLTVL.

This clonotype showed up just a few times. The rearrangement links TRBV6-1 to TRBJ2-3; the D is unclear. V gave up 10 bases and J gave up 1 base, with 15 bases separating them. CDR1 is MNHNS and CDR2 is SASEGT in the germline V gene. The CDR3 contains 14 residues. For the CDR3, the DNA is TGTGCCATACGTACCCCGTGGGGCACAGATACGCAGTATTTT. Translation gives CAIRTPWGTDTQYF.

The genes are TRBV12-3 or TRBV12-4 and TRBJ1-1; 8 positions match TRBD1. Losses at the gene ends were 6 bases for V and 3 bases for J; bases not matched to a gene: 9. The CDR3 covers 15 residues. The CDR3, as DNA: TGTGCCAGCAGCGCTGGGACAGGTGGGTACACTGAAGCTTTCTTT. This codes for CASSAGTGGYTEAFF.

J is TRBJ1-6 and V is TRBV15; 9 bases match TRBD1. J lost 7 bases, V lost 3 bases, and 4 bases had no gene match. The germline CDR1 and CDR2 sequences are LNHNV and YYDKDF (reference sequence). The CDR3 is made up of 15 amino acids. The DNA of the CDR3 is TGTGCCACCAGCAGGATCGGACAGGGGAATTCACCCCTCCACTTT. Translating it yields CATSRIGQGNSPLHF.

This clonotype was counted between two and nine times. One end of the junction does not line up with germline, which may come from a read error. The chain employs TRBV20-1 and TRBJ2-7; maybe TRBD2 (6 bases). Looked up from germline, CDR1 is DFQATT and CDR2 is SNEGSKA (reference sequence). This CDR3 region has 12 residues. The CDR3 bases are TGCAGTGCTAGTACTAGCTCCAACGAGCAGTACTTC. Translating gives CSASTSSNEQYF.

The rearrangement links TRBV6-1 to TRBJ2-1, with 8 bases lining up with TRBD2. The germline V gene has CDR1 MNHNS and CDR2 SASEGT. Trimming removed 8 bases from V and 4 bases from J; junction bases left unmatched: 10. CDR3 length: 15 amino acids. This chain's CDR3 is CASSIGGAKYNEQFF. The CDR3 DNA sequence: TGTGCCAGCTCAATCGGGGGGGCGAAGTACAATGAGCAGTTCTTC.

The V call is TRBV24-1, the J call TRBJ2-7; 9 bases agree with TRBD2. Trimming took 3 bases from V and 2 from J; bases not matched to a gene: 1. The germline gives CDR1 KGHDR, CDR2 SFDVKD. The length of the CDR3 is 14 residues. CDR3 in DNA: TGTGCCACCAGTGATGCGGGAGGGCCCTACGAGCAGTACTTC. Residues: CATSDAGGPYEQYF.

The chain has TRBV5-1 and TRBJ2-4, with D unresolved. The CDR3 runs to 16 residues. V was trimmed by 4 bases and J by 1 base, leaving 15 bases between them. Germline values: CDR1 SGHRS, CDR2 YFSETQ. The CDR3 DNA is TGCGCCAGCAGCCCTCGGGCGAGTGAGGCCAAAAACATTCAGTACTTC. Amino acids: CASSPRASEAKNIQYF.

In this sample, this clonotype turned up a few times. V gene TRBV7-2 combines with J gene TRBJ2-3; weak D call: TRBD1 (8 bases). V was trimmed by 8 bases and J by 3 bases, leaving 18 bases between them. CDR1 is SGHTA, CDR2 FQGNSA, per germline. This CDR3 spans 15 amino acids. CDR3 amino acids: CASGWTGRETDTQYF. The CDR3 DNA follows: TGTGCCAGCGGATGGACAGGGAGGGAGACAGATACGCAGTATTTT.